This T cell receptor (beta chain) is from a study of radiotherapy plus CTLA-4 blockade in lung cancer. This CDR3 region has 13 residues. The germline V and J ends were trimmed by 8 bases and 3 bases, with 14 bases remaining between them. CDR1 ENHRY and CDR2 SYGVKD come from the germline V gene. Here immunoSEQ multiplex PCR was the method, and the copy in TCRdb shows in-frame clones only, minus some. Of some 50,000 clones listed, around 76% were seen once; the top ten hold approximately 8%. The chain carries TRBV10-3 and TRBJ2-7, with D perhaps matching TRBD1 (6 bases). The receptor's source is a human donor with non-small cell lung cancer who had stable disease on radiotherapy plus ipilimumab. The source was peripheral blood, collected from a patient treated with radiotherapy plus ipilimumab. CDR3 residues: CAISQGLDYEQYV. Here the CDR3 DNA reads TGTGCCATCTCACAGGGTCTAGACTACGAGCAGTACGTC.